These T cell receptor beta chains were read from a single sample in a study of cytomegalovirus exposure and HLA in healthy donors. The assay was immunoSEQ multiplex PCR, and TCRdb's table has in-frame clones only and misses some. This sample yields roughly 290,000 clones, of which 80% to 90% are seen a single time; about 2% belongs to the top ten. The sample taken for sequencing was PBMCs. The receptors derive from a young woman in good health and CMV-seronegative. The CDR3 runs from the conserved cysteine through the conserved F or W. D genes are given only for firm matches. Clone size appears in some rows only: once, few, many, or a class for an expanded clone.

TRBD2,.,TRBV19,TRBJ2-3,CASSNIPSGGQRDTQYF,TGTGCCAGTAGTAATATTCCTAGCGGGGGCCAGCGGGATACGCAGTATTTT
TRBD1,.,TRBV11-2,TRBJ2-3,CASSIGDRSTDTQYF,TGTGCCAGCAGCATTGGGGACAGAAGCACAGATACGCAGTATTTT
TRBD1,.,TRBV7-2,TRBJ1-5,CASSLWTGGNQPQHF,TGTGCCAGCAGCTTGTGGACAGGGGGCAATCAGCCCCAGCATTTT
.,.,TRBV14,TRBJ2-3,CASSSGTRGRSDTQYF,TGTGCCAGCAGCTCCGGGACTAGGGGGCGTTCAGATACGCAGTATTTT
TRBD2,.,TRBV6-6,TRBJ2-2,CASMSSGAYTGELFF,TGTGCCAGCATGTCTAGCGGGGCCTACACCGGGGAGCTGTTTTTT
.,.,TRBV29-1,TRBJ2-7,CSVEGGDGSSYEQYF,TGCAGCGTTGAAGGGGGGGACGGCAGCTCCTACGAGCAGTACTTC
TRBD1,few,TRBV10-1,TRBJ2-3,CASSESRDRRTDTQYF,TGCGCCAGCAGTGAGTCGAGGGACAGACGCACAGATACGCAGTATTTT
TRBD2,.,TRBV5-6,TRBJ2-1,CASSLALAGILNEQFF,TGTGCCAGCAGCTTGGCCCTAGCGGGCATCCTCAATGAGCAGTTCTTC
TRBD2,.,TRBV30,TRBJ2-5,CAWSPRGGRGRETQYF,TGTGCCTGGAGTCCCCGGGGAGGGCGGGGTAGGGAGACCCAGTACTTC
TRBD1,.,TRBV2,TRBJ2-7,CASSEAGTGYF,TGTGCCAGCAGTGAAGCTGGGACAGGGTACTTC
.,.,TRBV6-5,TRBJ1-1,CASNRAGTNTEAFF,TGTGCCAGCAATAGAGCGGGGACGAACACTGAAGCTTTCTTT
.,.,TRBV10-1,TRBJ2-3,CASSEGSSATGTQYF,TGCGCCAGCAGTGAAGGGTCTAGCGCTACCGGTACGCAGTATTTT
TRBD2,.,TRBV7-9,TRBJ2-1,CASSLGTSGLSSYNEQFF,TGTGCCAGCAGCTTAGGGACTAGCGGGTTGAGCTCCTACAATGAGCAGTTCTTC
TRBD1,.,TRBV7-3,TRBJ1-1,CASSLTGGPNTEAFF,TGTGCCAGCAGCTTGACAGGGGGGCCGAACACTGAAGCTTTCTTT
TRBD2,.,TRBV4-2,TRBJ2-3,CASSQVFGGGTDTQYF,TGTGCCAGCAGCCAAGTATTTGGGGGGGGAACAGATACGCAGTATTTT
.,.,TRBV7-2,TRBJ1-1,CASSMRLGAEAFF,TGTGCCAGCAGCATGAGACTAGGGGCTGAAGCTTTCTTT
.,.,TRBV2,TRBJ2-7,CASSFSANEQYF,TGTGCCAGCAGTTTCTCCGCGAACGAGCAGTACTTC
.,.,TRBV6-5,TRBJ1-2,CASSYSRIHGYTF,TGTGCCAGCAGTTACTCGAGAATACATGGCTACACCTTC
.,once,TRBV27,TRBJ2-5,CASSLNRLQETQYF,TGTGCCAGCAGTTTAAACAGGTTACAAGAGACCCAGTACTTC
.,.,TRBV10-3,TRBJ2-5,CAIPPGEGEQYF,TGTGCCATCCCCCCCGGGGAGGGGGAGCAGTACTTC
.,.,TRBV7-9,TRBJ2-7,CSSSLHTAYEQYF,TGTTCCAGCAGCTTGCACACCGCCTACGAGCAGTACTTC
.,.,TRBV4-1,TRBJ2-2,CASSQGMGRSGELFF,TGCGCCAGCAGCCAGGGCATGGGGAGGAGCGGGGAGCTGTTTTTT
.,.,TRBV6-1,TRBJ2-1,CASLLYEQFF,TGTGCCAGCTTACTTTATGAGCAGTTCTTC
TRBD2,.,TRBV7-6,TRBJ2-2,CASSLGYGGANTGELFF,TGTGCCAGCAGCTTAGGTTACGGGGGGGCGAACACCGGGGAGCTGTTTTTT
TRBD1,.,TRBV27,TRBJ1-5,CASSSTGGRGQPQHF,TGTGCCAGCAGTTCGACAGGGGGCAGAGGTCAGCCCCAGCATTTT
.,.,TRBV30,TRBJ1-2,CAWSRGGMGGYGYTF,TGTGCCTGGAGTAGGGGAGGTATGGGGGGCTATGGCTACACCTTC
TRBD1,.,TRBV4-1,TRBJ1-5,CASSPSRGTGESLFRGQPQHF,TGCGCCAGCAGCCCTTCTCGAGGGACAGGGGAATCCCTATTTCGCGGTCAGCCCCAGCATTTT
.,.,TRBV5-8,TRBJ2-1,CASSLDLAPGEQFF,TGTGCCAGCAGCTTGGACCTAGCACCGGGTGAGCAGTTCTTC
.,.,TRBV19,TRBJ1-4,CASRGFATNEKLFF,TGTGCCAGTCGGGGATTTGCAACTAATGAAAAACTGTTTTTT
TRBD1,.,TRBV7-3,TRBJ1-1,CASSRQGNTEAFF,TGTGCCAGCAGTAGACAGGGTAACACTGAAGCTTTCTTT
.,.,TRBV30,TRBJ1-1,CAWSVQGYYTEAFF,TGTGCCTGGAGTGTACAGGGATACTACACTGAAGCTTTCTTT
.,.,TRBV13,TRBJ2-7,CASSLGRDEQYF,TGTGCCAGCAGCTTAGGCAGGGACGAGCAGTACTTC
TRBD2,.,TRBV2,TRBJ2-3,CASSPTSGGADTQYF,TGTGCCAGCAGCCCGACTAGCGGGGGGGCAGATACGCAGTATTTT
.,.,TRBV6-5,TRBJ1-4,CASSYSGRQEKLFF,TGTGCCAGCAGTTACTCGGGCCGCCAGGAAAAACTGTTTTTT
.,.,TRBV21-1,TRBJ1-2,CASSFRRGGRDYGYTF,TGTGCCAGCAGCTTCCGCCGGGGGGGCAGGGACTATGGCTACACCTTC
.,.,TRBV19,TRBJ1-4,CASSIMTGGEKLFF,TGTGCCAGTAGTATAATGACAGGAGGCGAAAAACTGTTTTTT
TRBD1,.,TRBV19,TRBJ1-6,CASSIYRGRDSPLHF,TGTGCCAGTAGTATTTACAGGGGAAGAGATTCACCCCTCCACTTT
TRBD1,.,TRBV2,TRBJ1-3,CASSRGLSGGNTIYF,TGTGCCAGTAGTAGGGGGCTTTCAGGCGGAAACACCATATATTTT
.,.,TRBV7-9,TRBJ1-1,CASTILGGSAEAFF,TGTGCCAGCACCATCCTCGGGGGTTCGGCTGAAGCTTTCTTT
TRBD1,.,TRBV19,TRBJ1-1,CASIMDTGTGANTEAFF,TGTGCCAGTATCATGGATACCGGGACAGGAGCTAACACTGAAGCTTTCTTT
TRBD2,.,TRBV4-1,TRBJ2-2,CASSQSPLAGIGAGELFF,TGCGCCAGCAGCCAAAGTCCTCTAGCGGGGATCGGGGCCGGGGAGCTGTTTTTT
.,.,TRBV4-1,TRBJ2-7,CASSQVMAPNTYEQYF,TGCGCCAGCAGCCAAGTCATGGCCCCGAATACCTACGAGCAGTACTTC
TRBD1,.,TRBV30,TRBJ1-1,CAWSRQGRNTEAFF,TGTGCCTGGAGTAGACAGGGCAGGAACACTGAAGCTTTCTTT
.,.,TRBV11-1,TRBJ1-4,CASSFTGIGGKLFF,TGTGCCAGCAGCTTTACAGGGATCGGAGGAAAACTGTTTTTT
TRBD1,.,TRBV2,TRBJ1-5,CASSEENRGLYQPQHF,TGTGCCAGCAGTGAAGAAAACAGGGGGCTGTATCAGCCCCAGCATTTT
.,.,TRBV6-5,TRBJ1-5,CASSYSSYSNQPQHF,TGTGCCAGCAGTTACTCGTCGTATAGCAATCAGCCCCAGCATTTT
.,.,TRBV5-6,TRBJ1-3,CASSFRKLSGNTIYF,TGTGCCAGCAGCTTTCGCAAGCTGTCTGGAAACACCATATATTTT